Below are 25 T cell receptor beta chains sequenced from a single sample in a study of blood T cell repertoires in COVID-19 (dated by TCRdb to the early 2020s). Libraries were prepared through the immunoSEQ multiplex PCR assay. The source is immuneACCESS, and TCRdb retained only in-frame sequences with V and J called. Part of the clones is not carried over; for the studies checked, unresolved V genes explain less than half of this, and the remainder is unexplained. The sample records about 110,000 clones, roughly nine tenths of which are singletons. 32% of the sample lies in the top ten. Input material: peripheral blood. The receptors come from an elderly woman with acute or convalescent COVID-19.

This chain connects TRBV5-1 to TRBJ1-2; no clear D. Germline assignment: CDR1 SGHRS and CDR2 YFSETQ. The CDR3 totals 15 residues. The V end lost 0 bases, the J end lost 4 bases, and 13 bases lay between the germline ends. In DNA, the CDR3 is TGCGCCAGCAGCTTGGCCGGAGGGCTCGGCTATGGCTACACCTTC. Its translation: CASSLAGGLGYGYTF.

The gene calls are TRBV6-6 and TRBJ1-2; no firm D call. The germline V gene encodes CDR1 MNHNY and CDR2 SVGAGI (reference sequence). The CDR3 sequence is 14 residues long. Trimming removed 0 bases at V and 1 base at J, with 6 bases between. The CDR3 sequence: CASSYSEGNYGYTF. The CDR3 coding sequence is TGTGCCAGCAGTTACTCGGAGGGTAACTATGGCTACACCTTC.

The gene calls are TRBV7-2 and TRBJ1-2; perhaps TRBD1 as D (6 bases). CDR1 is SGHTA, CDR2 FQGNSA, per germline. The CDR3 is made up of 13 amino acids. The ends were cut back, 3 bases at V and 7 bases at J, with 12 bases in the middle. CDR3 in DNA: TGTGCCAGCAGCTTTAACAGGGCTGGTGGCTACACCTTC. Translating it yields CASSFNRAGGYTF.

The chain is built from TRBV10-3 and TRBJ2-3; no definite D call. The CDR3 has 15 residues. The V end lost 2 bases, the J end lost 2 bases, and 11 bases lay between the germline ends. Germline lookup yields CDR1 ENHRY and CDR2 SYGVKD. CDR3 sequence (DNA): TGTGCCATCAGTGAGGGGTTAGCCTCCACAGATACGCAGTATTTT. Protein product: CAISEGLASTDTQYF.

The CDR3 DNA reads as TGTGCCAGCAGGCGCCTAGCGGGGGCGCAGTATTTT. It translates to CASRRLAGAQYF. This chain connects TRBV28 to TRBJ2-3; TRBD2 agrees at 10 bases. Germline CDR1 MDHEN, CDR2 SYDVKM. The length of the CDR3 is 12 residues. With 6 bases clipped from V and 10 bases from J, the junction kept 4 bases outside the gene matches.

The chain links TRBV3-1 (or the pseudogene TRBV3-2) to TRBJ2-7, with D tentatively TRBD2 (6 bases). This CDR3 comprises 16 residues. The germline V gene encodes CDR1 LGHDT and CDR2 YNNKEL (reference sequence). The ends were cut back, 0 bases at V and 4 bases at J, with 16 bases in the middle. Here the CDR3 DNA reads TGTGCCAGCAGCCAAGAGTGGGACTTGGAGGGGTACGAGCAGTACTTC. Residues: CASSQEWDLEGYEQYF.

The chain links TRBV19 to TRBJ1-5, with TRBD1 matching over 7 bases. V lost 6 bases to trimming and J lost 1 base; unmatched junction nucleotides: 6. The germline V gene has CDR1 LNHDA and CDR2 SQIVND (reference sequence). The CDR3 is 15 amino acids. CDR3 in DNA: TGTGCCAGTAGAGTCACAGGGGAAAGCAATCAGCCCCAGCATTTT. It codes for CASRVTGESNQPQHF.

The chain uses TRBV18 and TRBJ2-7; a possible D gene is TRBD1 (6 bases). Germline V lookup: CDR1 KGHSH, CDR2 LQKENI. CDR3 length: 14 residues. The V end was cut by 5 bases, the J end by 0 bases, with 11 bases between. The CDR3 DNA is TGTGCCAGCTCAATGGGGGCGTTCTCCTACGAGCAGTACTTC. Its translation: CASSMGAFSYEQYF.

The rearrangement joins TRBV5-1 to TRBJ2-3; a weak D match, TRBD1 (5 bases). CDR1 is SGHRS, CDR2 YFSETQ, per germline. Trimming cost V 2 bases and J 1 base, with 11 bases left between them. The CDR3 extends over 15 amino acids. CDR3 nucleotide sequence: TGCGCCAGCAGCTTACTGGACACGGGCACAGATACGCAGTATTTT. It encodes CASSLLDTGTDTQYF.

The chain joins TRBV5-1 to TRBJ2-1; 8 bases agree with TRBD1. Germline-derived CDR1 and CDR2 are SGHRS and YFSETQ. Germline trimming cut 2 bases from V and 8 bases from J; bases unmatched to any gene: 6. The CDR3 has 14 residues. The CDR3: CASSFGRGRDEQFF. The CDR3 DNA is TGCGCCAGCAGCTTTGGCAGGGGGCGCGATGAGCAGTTCTTC.

The chain joins TRBV2 to TRBJ1-5; 9 nucleotides agree with TRBD1. This CDR3 is built from 15 residues. V trimming: 3 bases; J trimming: 7 bases; junction bases outside the gene matches: 7. CDR1 SNHLY and CDR2 FYNNEI come from the germline V gene. The CDR3 is CASSDLGQGIQPQHF. The CDR3 bases are TGTGCCAGCAGTGATCTGGGACAGGGAATACAGCCCCAGCATTTT.

The V gene is TRBV18, the J gene TRBJ1-1; TRBD1 matches 9 bases. The germline gives CDR1 KGHSH, CDR2 LQKENI. V shed 1 base, J shed 2 bases, and the junction held 2 bases outside the gene matches. This CDR3 has 15 amino acids. The CDR3 here is CASSPRGQGNTEAFF. The CDR3 bases are TGTGCCAGCTCACCACGGGGACAGGGTAACACTGAAGCTTTCTTT.

The chain has TRBV6-5 and TRBJ1-1; D gene ambiguous. Germline CDR1 MNHEY, CDR2 SVGAGI. V was pared by 8 bases and J by 4 bases, with 14 bases between. This CDR3 has 13 amino acids. The CDR3 here is CASPRGGGTEAFF. CDR3 coding DNA: TGTGCCAGCCCTCGGGGTGGTGGCACTGAAGCTTTCTTT.

The CDR3 DNA follows: TGTGCCAGCAGCGCGGACAGGGGCTATGGCTACACCTTC. It translates to CASSADRGYGYTF. The V and J genes are TRBV7-2 and TRBJ1-2, with 9 bases identical to TRBD1. CDR3 size: 13 residues. The junction had 2 bases not matched to a gene; V was cut back by 5 bases and J by 4 bases. Germline assignment: CDR1 SGHTA and CDR2 FQGNSA.

V is TRBV6-5 and J is TRBJ2-2; 10 bases line up with TRBD1. The junction had 5 bases not matched to a gene; V was cut back by 7 bases and J by 6 bases. Germline CDR1 and CDR2: MNHEY and SVGAGI. This CDR3 is 14 amino acids long. Here the CDR3 reads CASTKTGGPGELFF. For the CDR3, the DNA is TGTGCCAGCACCAAGACAGGGGGCCCCGGGGAGCTGTTTTTT.

This chain links TRBV30 with TRBJ2-2; D unresolved. Germline V CDR1 and CDR2: GTSNPN, SVGIG (reference sequence). The CDR3 contains 14 residues. Trimming cost V 0 bases and J 6 bases, with 11 bases left between them. The CDR3 here is CAWSVQISAGELFF. In nucleotides, the CDR3 is TGTGCCTGGAGTGTACAAATTTCTGCCGGGGAGCTGTTTTTT.

V gene TRBV18 combines with J gene TRBJ1-1; perhaps TRBD1 as D (5 bases). The V gene's germline CDR1 is KGHSH and CDR2 LQKENI. V shed 3 bases and J shed 4 bases, with 18 bases lying between them. The CDR3 totals 16 residues. Here the CDR3 reads CASSPIKGQVGTEAFF. CDR3 nucleotide sequence: TGTGCCAGCTCACCCATAAAGGGGCAGGTAGGCACTGAAGCTTTCTTT.

The V call is TRBV5-1, the J call TRBJ1-4; 8 positions agree with TRBD1. The CDR3 extends over 14 amino acids. J lost 8 bases, V lost 4 bases, and 7 bases had no gene match. The germline gives CDR1 SGHRS, CDR2 YFSETQ. The CDR3 region is CASSHGQGEEKLFF. CDR3 in DNA: TGCGCCAGCAGCCACGGACAGGGAGAAGAAAAACTGTTTTTT. Variable domain in full (rest from reference TRBV5-1 and TRBJ1-4): KAGVTQTPRYLIKTRGQQVTLSCSPISGHRSVSWYQQTPGQGLQFLFEYFSETQRNKGNFPGRFSGRQFSNSRSEMNVSTLELGDSALYLCASSHGQGEEKLFFGSGTQLSVL.

This clone was recorded a few times. The chain joins TRBV11-3 to TRBJ2-7, with 9 nucleotides matching TRBD1. J was trimmed by 6 bases and V by 5 bases; bases with no gene match: 5. Germline V lookup: CDR1 SGHNT, CDR2 YENEEA. The CDR3 consists of 13 residues. The CDR3 loop is CASSPGQGGEQYF. In DNA, the CDR3 is TGTGCCAGCAGCCCGGGACAGGGAGGCGAGCAGTACTTC.

The V call is TRBV30, the J call TRBJ1-2, with TRBD1 as a possible D gene (6 bases). Between the trimmed V and J ends, which lost 0 bases and 8 bases, there was a span of 13 bases. Germline CDR1 reads GTSNPN; CDR2 reads SVGIG (reference sequence). The CDR3 runs to 13 residues. CDR3 loop: CAWSVRTDNGYTF. The DNA for the CDR3 is TGTGCCTGGAGTGTTAGGACAGATAACGGCTACACCTTC. The complete variable domain, with remaining parts taken from reference TRBV30 and TRBJ1-2, reads SQTIHQWPATLVQPVGSPLSLECTVEGTSNPNLYWYRQAAGRGLQLLFYSVGIGQISSEVPQNLSASRPQDRQFILSSKKLLLSDSGFYLCAWSVRTDNGYTFGSGTRLTVV.

This clone is a singleton in its sample. V usage is TRBV5-4 and J usage is TRBJ2-6, with D possibly being TRBD1 (6 bases). The CDR3 has 17 amino acids. Trimming removed 3 bases from V and 0 bases from J, with 13 bases in between. In germline, CDR1 is SGHNT, CDR2 YYREEE (reference sequence). CDR3 region: CASSSGQISSGANVLTF. CDR3 DNA sequence: TGTGCCAGCAGCTCAGGACAGATCAGCTCTGGGGCCAACGTCCTGACTTTC.

This chain joins TRBV10-3 and TRBJ1-1; 7 bases agree with TRBD1. CDR1 is ENHRY and CDR2 is SYGVKD in the germline V gene. The CDR3 runs to 14 residues. J lost 1 base, V lost 6 bases, and 5 bases had no gene match. The CDR3 loop reads CAIRGTETNTEAFF. The CDR3 coding sequence is TGTGCCATCAGGGGGACAGAGACGAACACTGAAGCTTTCTTT.

This chain connects TRBV5-1 to TRBJ1-4; D is undetermined. The V end was cut by 0 bases, the J end by 4 bases, with 10 bases between. The CDR3 length is 15 residues. In germline, CDR1 is SGHRS, CDR2 YFSETQ. The CDR3 DNA reads as TGCGCCAGCAGCTTGGATTTACAGTTTAATGAAAAACTGTTTTTT. Encoded protein: CASSLDLQFNEKLFF. Looking up the rest from reference TRBV5-1 and TRBJ1-4 gives the full variable domain: KAGVTQTPRYLIKTRGQQVTLSCSPISGHRSVSWYQQTPGQGLQFLFEYFSETQRNKGNFPGRFSGRQFSNSRSEMNVSTLELGDSALYLCASSLDLQFNEKLFFGSGTQLSVL.

The chain employs TRBV7-2 and TRBJ2-7; 7 bases agree with TRBD1. CDR3 length: 13 amino acids. Per germline, CDR1 SGHTA and CDR2 FQGNSA. V shed 3 bases, J shed 5 bases, and the junction held 4 bases outside the gene matches. Written as DNA, the CDR3 is TGTGCCAGCAGCTTGACAGGGTACCACGAGCAGTACTTC. It yields the protein CASSLTGYHEQYF.

The genes are TRBV7-2 and TRBJ2-7; no reliable D call. Germline values: CDR1 SGHTA, CDR2 FQGNSA. CDR3 length equals 12 residues. The germline V and J ends were trimmed by 4 bases and 7 bases, with 11 bases remaining between them. CDR3 region: CASSSGSWEQYF. DNA of the CDR3: TGTGCCAGCAGCTCAGGCTCCTGGGAGCAGTACTTC.